Below are 2 T cell receptor beta chains sequenced from a single sample in a study of blood T cell repertoires in COVID-19. The protocol was immunoSEQ multiplex PCR, while the TCRdb copy is restricted to in-frame clones and leaves out a portion. The data contain about 530,000 clones, roughly nine tenths of them singletons. The sequenced sample was peripheral blood. These receptors came from a woman aged 50 to 60 with COVID-19, enrolled during active disease.

This chain joins TRBV19 and TRBJ1-5; D ambiguous. Deletions cut 9 bases from V and 15 bases from J, with 21 bases between. CDR1 is LNHDA and CDR2 is SQIVND in the germline V gene (reference sequence). The CDR3 runs 12 residues. For the CDR3, the DNA is TGTGCCAGCCAAGAGGGCCGGGGAAGTGTGCATTTT. Translated, it gives CASQEGRGSVHF.

J is TRBJ1-6 and V is TRBV3-1 (or the pseudogene TRBV3-2); 8 nucleotides line up with TRBD1. Trimming at V came to 6 bases and at J to 0 bases, leaving 4 bases not matched to a gene. The CDR3 runs to 16 residues. Germline lookup yields CDR1 LGHDT and CDR2 YNNKEL (reference sequence). The CDR3 sequence is CASSRDRSSYNSPLHF. DNA for the CDR3: TGTGCCAGCAGTCGGGACAGGAGCTCCTATAATTCACCCCTCCACTTT.